The rows below give T cell receptor beta chains drawn from one sample of a study of regulatory T cells in long-lasting Graves disease. One entry per CDR3 protein, called by TCRdb with MiXCR from the multiplex PCR reads. The sample shows some 470,000 distinct CDR3 sequences, roughly 21% of them seen only once. The specimen comprised peripheral blood mononuclear cells (PBMCs), sampled when the disease was refractory, from a patient treated with antithyroid drugs. The receptors derive from a female donor with Graves disease. CDR3s include the opening cysteine and the closing phenylalanine or tryptophan. The order of the fields is CDR3 length, J gene, clone size, V gene, D gene, CDR3 protein, CDR3 DNA. D genes are given only for firm matches. The size field is filled for only some rows; it gives once, few, many or a size class.

length: 14; J: TRBJ1-2; size: many; V: TRBV20-1; D: NA; CDR3: CSAPGGRGEYGYTF; DNA: TGCAGTGCTCCCGGGGGGAGGGGAGAGTATGGCTACACCTTC
length: 15; J: TRBJ2-1; size: NA; V: TRBV30; D: NA; CDR3: CAWSTLGTRYNEQFF; DNA: TGTGCCTGGAGTACACTCGGTACAAGGTACAATGAGCAGTTCTTC
length: 13; J: TRBJ1-1; size: few; V: TRBV10-3; D: NA; CDR3: CAIRLDPGTEAFF; DNA: TGTGCCATCAGACTGGACCCGGGCACTGAAGCTTTCTTT
length: 15; J: TRBJ1-1; size: many; V: TRBV12-3/TRBV12-4; D: NA; CDR3: CASSGVDLIGTEAFF; DNA: TGTGCCAGCAGTGGGGTGGACCTGATAGGCACTGAAGCTTTCTTT
length: 14; J: TRBJ2-5; size: NA; V: TRBV5-1; D: NA; CDR3: CASSLKGREETQYF; DNA: TGCGCCAGCAGCTTGAAGGGCAGGGAAGAGACCCAGTACTTC
length: 13; J: TRBJ2-2; size: few; V: TRBV19; D: NA; CDR3: CASSSWMAGELFF; DNA: TGTGCCAGTAGTAGTTGGATGGCCGGGGAGCTGTTTTTT
length: 16; J: TRBJ2-5; size: few; V: TRBV5-1; D: NA; CDR3: CASSLGQMGGQETQYF; DNA: TGCGCCAGCAGCTTGGGACAGATGGGGGGTCAAGAGACCCAGTACTTC
length: 13; J: TRBJ1-1; size: many; V: TRBV30; D: NA; CDR3: CAWGTGLNTEAFF; DNA: TGTGCCTGGGGGACGGGTCTAAACACTGAAGCTTTCTTT
length: 13; J: TRBJ2-7; size: many; V: TRBV30; D: NA; CDR3: CAWSDDRTYEQYF; DNA: TGTGCCTGGAGCGACGACAGAACCTACGAGCAGTACTTC
length: 16; J: TRBJ1-5; size: many; V: TRBV7-8; D: NA; CDR3: CASSFQRWRDNQPQHF; DNA: TGTGCCAGCAGCTTTCAAAGGTGGAGGGACAATCAGCCCCAGCATTTT
length: 14; J: TRBJ1-2; size: many; V: TRBV12-3/TRBV12-4; D: TRBD1; CDR3: CASSLKGADYGYTF; DNA: TGTGCCAGCAGTTTAAAGGGGGCGGACTATGGCTACACCTTC
length: 17; J: TRBJ1-5; size: many; V: TRBV6-9; D: NA; CDR3: CASSYSSLAVRVQPQHF; DNA: TGTGCCAGCAGTTACTCCTCGTTGGCCGTACGGGTTCAGCCCCAGCATTTT
length: 14; J: TRBJ1-5; size: few; V: TRBV19; D: NA; CDR3: CASRGGDSNQPQHF; DNA: TGTGCCAGTAGGGGAGGGGATAGCAATCAGCCCCAGCATTTT
length: 15; J: TRBJ2-2; size: many; V: TRBV29-1; D: TRBD2; CDR3: CSVDPSGTNTGELFF; DNA: TGCAGCGTTGATCCTAGCGGGACGAACACCGGGGAGCTGTTTTTT
length: 14; J: TRBJ2-7; size: many; V: TRBV27; D: NA; CDR3: CASSEGRITYEQYF; DNA: TGTGCCAGCAGCGAAGGACGGATAACCTACGAGCAGTACTTC
length: 19; J: TRBJ2-3; size: few; V: TRBV27; D: NA; CDR3: CASSSARLTAQIRRDTQYF; DNA: TGTGCCAGCAGTTCAGCGCGGCTTACAGCCCAAATCCGCCGAGATACGCAGTATTTT
length: 15; J: TRBJ1-5; size: NA; V: TRBV6-2/TRBV6-3; D: TRBD1; CDR3: CASSLADRGNQPQHF; DNA: TGTGCCAGCAGTCTAGCGGACAGGGGCAATCAGCCCCAGCATTTT
length: 14; J: TRBJ1-1; size: NA; V: TRBV28; D: TRBD1; CDR3: CASRGQGANTEAFF; DNA: TGTGCCAGCAGGGGACAGGGGGCGAACACTGAAGCTTTCTTT
length: 16; J: TRBJ1-2; size: many; V: TRBV6-1; D: NA; CDR3: CASSKPDGVAMDGYTF; DNA: TGTGCCAGCAGTAAACCTGATGGGGTCGCGATGGATGGCTACACCTTC
length: 15; J: TRBJ1-5; size: few; V: TRBV6-2/TRBV6-3; D: NA; CDR3: CASSWDVDSNQPQHF; DNA: TGTGCCAGCAGTTGGGACGTAGATAGCAATCAGCCCCAGCATTTT
length: 14; J: TRBJ1-2; size: many; V: TRBV7-8; D: NA; CDR3: CASSLAHTSGGYTF; DNA: TGTGCCAGCAGCTTAGCGCATACTTCGGGCGGCTACACCTTC
length: 15; J: TRBJ1-5; size: many; V: TRBV3-1; D: TRBD1; CDR3: CASSLNRGQGQPQHF; DNA: TGTGCCAGCAGCCTTAACCGGGGACAGGGTCAGCCCCAGCATTTT
length: 12; J: TRBJ1-1; size: NA; V: TRBV20-1; D: NA; CDR3: CSAGSWATEAFF; DNA: TGCAGTGCCGGAAGTTGGGCCACTGAAGCTTTCTTT
length: 15; J: TRBJ2-7; size: NA; V: TRBV25-1; D: TRBD2; CDR3: CASSDPSGRTYEQYF; DNA: TGTGCCAGCAGTGATCCCAGCGGGAGGACGTACGAGCAGTACTTC
length: 16; J: TRBJ2-7; size: NA; V: TRBV5-6; D: NA; CDR3: CASSRIRRDFSYEQYF; DNA: TGTGCCAGCAGCCGGATCCGGAGGGACTTTTCCTACGAGCAGTACTTC
length: 16; J: TRBJ2-3; size: NA; V: TRBV28; D: NA; CDR3: CASSFLRDDLTDTQYF; DNA: TGTGCCAGCAGTTTCCTTCGGGACGACTTGACTGATACGCAGTATTTT
length: 13; J: TRBJ1-1; size: few; V: TRBV29-1; D: TRBD1; CDR3: CSVGGQGDTEAFF; DNA: TGCAGCGTTGGGGGACAGGGTGACACTGAAGCTTTCTTT
length: 14; J: TRBJ1-1; size: many; V: TRBV29-1; D: TRBD1; CDR3: CSVRGQRVNTEAFF; DNA: TGCAGCGTCCGGGGACAGCGGGTCAACACTGAAGCTTTCTTT
length: 12; J: TRBJ1-5; size: many; V: TRBV11-2; D: NA; CDR3: CASSQGSQPQHF; DNA: TGTGCCAGCAGCCAGGGTTCTCAGCCCCAGCATTTT
length: 15; J: TRBJ1-1; size: NA; V: TRBV20-1; D: NA; CDR3: CSAASSRLTNTEAFF; DNA: TGCAGTGCCGCTTCCAGCCGACTCACGAACACTGAAGCTTTCTTT
length: 15; J: TRBJ1-2; size: few; V: TRBV19; D: NA; CDR3: CASSLGQLAIYGYTF; DNA: TGTGCCAGTAGCCTCGGACAGCTGGCTATCTATGGCTACACCTTC
length: 18; J: TRBJ2-7; size: many; V: TRBV6-5; D: TRBD2; CDR3: CASSSGTSGGRSSYEQYF; DNA: TGTGCCAGCAGTTCGGGGACTAGCGGGGGCCGAAGCTCCTACGAGCAGTACTTC
length: 14; J: TRBJ1-5; size: NA; V: TRBV28; D: NA; CDR3: CASSLAGHNQPQHF; DNA: TGTGCCAGCAGTTTAGCAGGACACAATCAGCCCCAGCATTTT
length: 15; J: TRBJ2-5; size: NA; V: TRBV18; D: NA; CDR3: CASSSQETPQETQYF; DNA: TGTGCCAGCTCATCCCAGGAGACTCCCCAAGAGACCCAGTACTTC
length: 17; J: TRBJ2-7; size: NA; V: TRBV6-1; D: TRBD2; CDR3: CASSKRGVGGASYEQYF; DNA: TGTGCCAGCTCCAAAAGGGGGGTCGGGGGGGCCTCCTACGAGCAGTACTTC
length: 13; J: TRBJ1-6; size: NA; V: TRBV7-3; D: NA; CDR3: CASSGTQNSPLHF; DNA: TGTGCCAGCAGCGGGACCCAAAATTCACCCCTCCACTTT
length: 16; J: TRBJ1-2; size: NA; V: TRBV7-9; D: NA; CDR3: CASSAGRGGFDCGYTF; DNA: TGTGCCAGCAGCGCCGGGAGGGGGGGCTTTGACTGTGGCTACACCTTC
length: 19; J: TRBJ2-1; size: NA; V: TRBV25-1; D: NA; CDR3: CASSEPQDHRDTSYNEQFF; DNA: TGTGCCAGCAGTGAGCCTCAAGACCACCGGGATACCTCCTACAATGAGCAGTTCTTC
length: 15; J: TRBJ1-2; size: NA; V: TRBV7-6; D: NA; CDR3: CASSLGTSDQGGYTF; DNA: TGTGCCAGCAGCTTAGGGACGAGCGATCAGGGGGGCTACACCTTC
length: 16; J: TRBJ2-7; size: few; V: TRBV27; D: TRBD1; CDR3: CASSLSTRTGRYEQYF; DNA: TGTGCCAGCAGTTTATCGACAAGGACAGGCCGCTACGAGCAGTACTTC
length: 18; J: TRBJ2-7; size: NA; V: TRBV13; D: TRBD1; CDR3: CASSLEGQGRGLGYEQYF; DNA: TGTGCCAGCAGCTTAGAGGGACAGGGCAGGGGGTTGGGCTACGAGCAGTACTTC
length: 14; J: TRBJ1-2; size: many; V: TRBV11-2; D: NA; CDR3: CASSLTRDAYGYTF; DNA: TGTGCCAGCAGCTTAACCCGGGACGCCTATGGCTACACCTTC
length: 16; J: TRBJ1-2; size: few; V: TRBV24-1; D: NA; CDR3: CATSDSGTGTPYGYTF; DNA: TGTGCCACCAGTGATTCGGGCACAGGGACACCCTATGGCTACACCTTC
length: 12; J: TRBJ1-5; size: many; V: TRBV2; D: NA; CDR3: CASGQSNQPQHF; DNA: TGTGCCAGCGGACAGAGTAATCAGCCCCAGCATTTT
length: 16; J: TRBJ2-5; size: many; V: TRBV28; D: NA; CDR3: CASSWGGEGAEETQYF; DNA: TGTGCCAGCAGTTGGGGGGGCGAAGGGGCCGAAGAGACCCAGTACTTC
length: 15; J: TRBJ1-4; size: few; V: TRBV7-9; D: NA; CDR3: CASSLPGPVGEKLFF; DNA: TGTGCCAGCAGCCTTCCCGGGCCTGTGGGTGAAAAACTGTTTTTT
length: 16; J: TRBJ1-4; size: many; V: TRBV6-1; D: TRBD1; CDR3: CASSIGRGPTNEKLFF; DNA: TGTGCCAGCAGTATCGGAAGGGGGCCAACTAATGAAAAACTGTTTTTT
length: 18; J: TRBJ2-4; size: few; V: TRBV6-1; D: NA; CDR3: CASSPLRDQGFAKNIQYF; DNA: TGTGCCAGCAGCCCTCTAAGGGACCAGGGTTTCGCCAAAAACATTCAGTACTTC
length: 16; J: TRBJ2-7; size: many; V: TRBV6-1; D: NA; CDR3: CASTIEPVAGVREQYF; DNA: TGTGCCAGCACTATTGAACCGGTGGCAGGGGTCCGCGAGCAGTACTTC
length: 13; J: TRBJ1-1; size: many; V: TRBV28; D: NA; CDR3: CASRRTDIDEAFF; DNA: TGTGCCAGCAGGCGGACAGACATAGACGAGGCTTTCTTT
length: 14; J: TRBJ1-3; size: few; V: TRBV20-1; D: TRBD1; CDR3: CSALHRGHGNTIYF; DNA: TGCAGTGCTTTACACAGGGGGCATGGAAACACCATATATTTT
length: 16; J: TRBJ2-2; size: many; V: TRBV2; D: NA; CDR3: CASSVLGGGNTGELFF; DNA: TGTGCCAGCAGTGTGTTGGGAGGCGGTAACACCGGGGAGCTGTTTTTT
length: 17; J: TRBJ2-2; size: NA; V: TRBV7-9; D: TRBD1; CDR3: CASSPPLGQGPTGELFF; DNA: TGTGCCAGCAGCCCCCCCCTAGGACAGGGACCCACCGGGGAGCTGTTTTTT
length: 15; J: TRBJ2-2; size: few; V: TRBV12-3/TRBV12-4; D: NA; CDR3: CASSLQGTNTGELFF; DNA: TGTGCCAGCAGTCTTCAGGGAACGAACACCGGGGAGCTGTTTTTT